Sequencing of this TCR beta chain was carried out in a study of beta chain features in type 1 diabetes. Study findings and constraints: In type 1 diabetes patients, VDJ junctions had fewer insertions; deletions at these junctions were more frequent.

Worth noting for this clone: What it binds is unknown. The same CDR3 can be traced to other DNA sequences in this sample.

V lost 2 bases and J lost 0, with 6 bases in between. CDR3 length equals 14 residues. Germline V gene lookup returns CDR1 SGHTA and CDR2 FQGNSA. CD4+ naive, central memory, regulatory and stem cell-like memory cells were sorted via CD45RO/CCR7/CD25/CD127/CD95/CD27. Sorting gave populations that all exceeded 95% purity. The investigators reverse transcribed all of the isolated RNA, so they sequenced expressed TCRB transcripts. Sequenced by immunoSEQ multiplex PCR; TCRdb stores in-frame clones only, minus some. This sample yields roughly 380,000 clones, of which roughly 21% are seen a single time; roughly 0.045% belongs to the top ten.

This receptor was taken from a woman under 30 in good health. Input material: naive CD4+ T cells from blood. The rearrangement uses TRBV7-2 and TRBJ2-3; the D gene is possibly TRBD1 (5 bases). The CDR3 region has the DNA TGTGCCAGCAGCTTAAGACAGAGCACAGATACGCAGTATTTT. Amino acid sequence: CASSLRQSTDTQYF.